The 30 T cell receptor beta chains listed next were all sequenced from one sample in a study of blood T cell repertoires in COVID-19. Sequenced by immunoSEQ multiplex PCR; TCRdb stores in-frame clones only, minus some. The table records fewer than 200,000 clones, roughly 87% of them present only once. Sequencing was performed on peripheral blood. These receptors all come from a woman aged 70-85 years with COVID-19, enrolled during active disease.

The chain recombines TRBV7-6 with TRBJ1-1; TRBD1 matches 10 bases. V lost 2 bases to trimming and J lost 2 bases; unmatched junction nucleotides: 2. The CDR3 runs 15 residues. Germline CDR1 SGHVS, CDR2 FNYEAQ. The CDR3 coding sequence is TGTGCCAGCAGCTTAAGGACAGGGGGAAACACTGAAGCTTTCTTT. Its protein product is CASSLRTGGNTEAFF.

The V call is TRBV7-9, the J call TRBJ2-7, with TRBD1 matching over 9 bases. The CDR3 loop spans 14 amino acids. Trimming took 5 bases from V and 7 from J; bases not matched to a gene: 9. Germline-derived CDR1 and CDR2 are SEHNR and FQNEAQ (reference sequence). CDR3 bases: TGTGCCAGCAGCCTCTCACAGGGGGCGGGGGAGCAGTACTTC. Encoded protein: CASSLSQGAGEQYF.

This chain joins TRBV6-2 or TRBV6-3 and TRBJ2-7; 11 nucleotides agree with TRBD2. CDR1 is MNHEY, CDR2 SVGEGT, per germline. Losses at the gene ends were 4 bases for V and 6 bases for J; bases not matched to a gene: 5. The CDR3 consists of 14 residues. CDR3 protein: CASSLAGGLGEQYF. The CDR3 DNA follows: TGTGCCAGCAGTTTAGCGGGAGGGCTCGGCGAGCAGTACTTC.

The chain employs TRBV29-1 and TRBJ1-6, with D perhaps matching TRBD1 (6 bases). The CDR3 has 13 residues. V lost 6 bases and J 4 bases, leaving 10 bases between the germline ends. The V gene's germline CDR1 is SQVTM and CDR2 ANQGSEA. CDR3: CSVSGDYNSPLHF. The CDR3 DNA reads TGCAGCGTCTCAGGGGATTATAATTCACCCCTCCACTTT.

The chain recombines TRBV19 with TRBJ2-1; 12 nucleotides match TRBD2. This CDR3 is 20 amino acids long. With 3 bases clipped from V and 6 bases from J, the junction kept 18 bases outside the gene matches. The germline V gene has CDR1 LNHDA and CDR2 SQIVND (reference sequence). The CDR3 nucleotides read TGTGCCAGTAGTATCCTCGGACTAGCGGGATCCCCCGGGGGTTTCAATGAGCAGTTCTTC. As protein: CASSILGLAGSPGGFNEQFF.

The rearrangement links TRBV27 to TRBJ1-6; a possible D gene is TRBD1 (5 bases). The CDR3 has 16 residues. Trimming left V 0 bases short and J 4 bases short, with 10 bases between. From germline, CDR1 is MNHEY and CDR2 SMNVEV (reference sequence). CDR3 residues: CASSLSRDLYNSPLHF. CDR3 DNA: TGTGCCAGCAGTTTATCACGGGACTTATATAATTCACCCCTCCACTTT.

This clone was seen just once. The chain recombines TRBV5-8 with TRBJ2-7, with 9 bases identical to TRBD1. CDR1 is SGHTS and CDR2 is YDEGEE in the germline V gene. The length of the CDR3 is 15 residues. V lost 4 bases to trimming and J lost 2 bases; unmatched junction nucleotides: 7. The CDR3 loop is CASSASGTGTYEQYF. CDR3 bases: TGTGCCAGCAGCGCTTCCGGGACAGGGACCTACGAGCAGTACTTC.

The V and J genes are TRBV5-1 and TRBJ2-7, with D tentatively TRBD1 (6 bases). The CDR3 covers 13 residues. Trimming stripped 0 bases from V and 3 bases from J, with 7 bases between. Germline values: CDR1 SGHRS, CDR2 YFSETQ. DNA of the CDR3: TGCGCCAGCAGCTTGGAAGGGGGCTACGAGCAGTACTTC. Translation gives CASSLEGGYEQYF.

This clone was observed once. The chain is built from TRBV4-1 and TRBJ2-3; D possibly corresponds to TRBD2 (6 bases). The V gene lost 4 bases and the J gene lost 5 bases, with 13 bases spanning the gap. Germline V gene sequence: CDR1 MGHRA, CDR2 YSYEKL. The length of the CDR3 is 14 residues. CDR3 residues: CASSLHVAEDTQYF. The CDR3 nucleotides are TGCGCCAGCAGCCTTCATGTAGCGGAAGATACGCAGTATTTT.

This clone showed up just a few times. As DNA, the CDR3 is TGTGCCAGCAGCGTAAGACAGCTATTGAACACTGAAGCTTTCTTT. It is translated as CASSVRQLLNTEAFF. This chain joins TRBV7-2 and TRBJ1-1; possibly TRBD1 for D (5 bases). The CDR3 has 15 residues. V was cut by 5 bases and J by 0 bases, with 13 bases left in between. Germline CDR1 is SGHTA and CDR2 is FQGNSA.

Concerning this clone: This specimen includes other DNA sequences encoding the same CDR3. The chain is built from TRBV2 and TRBJ1-3; 7 bases align to TRBD1. Germline assignment: CDR1 SNHLY and CDR2 FYNNEI. The CDR3 extends over 14 amino acids. V lost 5 bases to trimming and J lost 2 bases; unmatched junction nucleotides: 3. The CDR3 is CASSRDRAGNTIYF. The CDR3 DNA is TGTGCCAGCAGTCGCGACAGGGCTGGAAACACCATATATTTT. The full variable domain, in which reference TRBV2 and TRBJ1-3 provide the parts outside the CDR3, is EPEVTQTPSHQVTQMGQEVILRCVPISNHLYFYWYRQILGQKVEFLVSFYNNEISEKSEIFDDQFSVERPDGSNFTLKIRSTKLEDSAMYFCASSRDRAGNTIYFGEGSWLTVV.

The rearrangement joins TRBV7-9 to TRBJ2-3; a possible D gene is TRBD2 (6 bases). V lost 6 bases, J lost 4 bases, and 8 bases lay in between. CDR3 length equals 12 residues. Per the germline V gene, CDR1 is SEHNR and CDR2 is FQNEAQ (reference sequence). The CDR3 coding sequence is TGTGCCAGCAGTGGGGGGTCAGATACGCAGTATTTT. Encoded protein: CASSGGSDTQYF.

This chain joins TRBV15 and TRBJ1-5; D unresolved. CDR3 length: 12 amino acids. The V end lost 6 bases, the J end lost 7 bases, and 10 bases lay between the germline ends. Germline values: CDR1 LNHNV, CDR2 YYDKDF (reference sequence). The CDR3 DNA reads TGTGCCACCAGTAAGGGCGGGCAGCCCCAGCATTTT. Translated, it gives CATSKGGQPQHF.

This rearrangement joins TRBV5-4 to TRBJ2-2; possibly TRBD2 for D (6 bases). V lost 0 bases and J lost 3, with 12 bases in between. This CDR3 has 16 residues. Germline V gene sequence: CDR1 SGHNT, CDR2 YYREEE (reference sequence). The CDR3 region is CASSLGGLKHTGELFF. The CDR3 DNA reads as TGTGCCAGCAGCTTGGGGGGACTGAAACACACCGGGGAGCTGTTTTTT. Variable domain in full (rest from reference TRBV5-4 and TRBJ2-2): ETGVTQSPTHLIKTRGQQVTLRCSSQSGHNTVSWYQQALGQGPQFIFQYYREEENGRGNFPPRFSGLQFPNYSSELNVNALELDDSALYLCASSLGGLKHTGELFFGEGSRLTVL.

This clone was seen only a few times. The genes are TRBV6-5 and TRBJ2-7, with 10 bases lining up with TRBD2. Per germline, CDR1 MNHEY and CDR2 SVGAGI. This CDR3 contains 15 residues. The J segment lost 6 bases and the V segment lost 6 bases, leaving 11 bases of the junction unmatched. CDR3 loop: CASRPRPLAGVEQYF. CDR3 bases: TGTGCCAGCAGACCAAGACCTCTAGCGGGAGTCGAGCAGTACTTC.

V is TRBV20-1 and J is TRBJ2-7, with TRBD2 matching over 8 bases. From germline, CDR1 is DFQATT and CDR2 SNEGSKA (reference sequence). Trimming at V came to 3 bases and at J to 2 bases, leaving 6 bases not matched to a gene. The CDR3 loop spans 14 amino acids. CDR3 loop: CSASSASGPYEQYF. The CDR3 nucleotides are TGCAGTGCTAGTTCGGCTAGCGGGCCCTACGAGCAGTACTTC.

The chain carries TRBV2 and TRBJ2-1; 16 positions match TRBD2. Germline trimming cut 5 bases from V and 9 bases from J; bases unmatched to any gene: 7. Germline CDR1 reads SNHLY; CDR2 reads FYNNEI. There are 16 residues in the CDR3. The CDR3 DNA reads TGTGCCAGCAGTACCGGGACTAGCGGGAGGGTAGGTGAGCAGTTCTTC. Its protein is CASSTGTSGRVGEQFF.

The chain uses TRBV6-1 and TRBJ1-2; no firm D call. V dropped 1 base and J dropped 8 bases, with 8 bases sitting between them. The CDR3 has 12 amino acids. Germline V gives CDR1 MNHNS, CDR2 SASEGT. CDR3 nucleotide sequence: TGTGCCAGCAGTGAAGATGGCCGAGGCTACACCTTC. This codes for CASSEDGRGYTF.

The chain has TRBV5-8 and TRBJ1-2, with a tentative D call TRBD1 (6 bases). Deletions cut 2 bases from V and 8 bases from J, with 16 bases between. The CDR3 sequence is 14 residues long. Germline V gene sequence: CDR1 SGHTS, CDR2 YDEGEE. This chain's CDR3 is CASSFGQMRDGYTF. The CDR3 DNA follows: TGTGCCAGCAGCTTTGGACAGATGAGGGACGGCTACACCTTC.

The chain uses TRBV7-7 and TRBJ2-5; 15 nucleotides line up with TRBD2. Germline CDR1 reads SSHAT; CDR2 reads FNYEAQ (reference sequence). The CDR3 runs to 16 residues. V shed 5 bases, J shed 4 bases, and the junction held 5 bases outside the gene matches. This chain's CDR3 is CASSRTSGRAAETQYF. The CDR3 DNA reads as TGTGCCAGCAGCCGGACTAGCGGGAGGGCCGCAGAGACCCAGTACTTC.

The chain combines TRBV19 with TRBJ2-7, with D unclear. The CDR3 is 15 amino acids. V was clipped by 2 bases and J by 2 bases, with 13 bases between them. From germline, CDR1 is LNHDA and CDR2 SQIVND (reference sequence). This CDR3 is CASSILAHATYEQYF. In DNA form, the CDR3 reads TGTGCCAGTAGTATATTAGCTCACGCGACCTACGAGCAGTACTTC.

J is TRBJ1-1 and V is TRBV29-1; TRBD1 is a possible D gene (5 bases). The germline V gene has CDR1 SQVTM and CDR2 ANQGSEA. This CDR3 is built from 13 residues. The V gene lost 1 base and the J gene lost 0 bases, with 6 bases spanning the gap. The CDR3, as DNA: TGCAGCGTTGAAGGACAGATGAACACTGAAGCTTTCTTT. Protein product: CSVEGQMNTEAFF.

The chain joins TRBV3-1 (or the pseudogene TRBV3-2) to TRBJ1-2, with D possibly being TRBD1 (5 bases). Trimming removed 0 bases from V and 6 bases from J, with 11 bases in between. The CDR3 extends over 14 amino acids. The germline V gene encodes CDR1 LGHDT and CDR2 YNNKEL (reference sequence). The CDR3 bases are TGTGCCAGCAGCCAAGATTGGGGCCTGGATGGCTACACCTTC. Its protein product is CASSQDWGLDGYTF.

The chain joins TRBV18 to TRBJ1-1; 7 bases are a match to TRBD1. V lost 2 bases to trimming and J lost 0 bases; unmatched junction nucleotides: 6. CDR1 is KGHSH and CDR2 is LQKENI in the germline V gene. This CDR3 contains 16 residues. The CDR3, as DNA: TGTGCCAGCTCACCAAGTCAACAGGGGATGAACACTGAAGCTTTCTTT. Its protein is CASSPSQQGMNTEAFF.

The chain uses TRBV25-1 and TRBJ2-3; TRBD2 agrees at 9 bases. This CDR3 has 15 amino acids. Trimming took 5 bases from V and 2 from J; bases not matched to a gene: 5. Germline values: CDR1 MGHDK, CDR2 SYGVNS. CDR3 residues: CASSLAGAHTDTQYF. CDR3 DNA sequence: TGTGCCAGCAGTTTAGCGGGAGCCCACACAGATACGCAGTATTTT. Combining the CDR3 with reference TRBV25-1 and TRBJ2-3 gives the whole variable domain EADIYQTPRYLVIGTGKKITLECSQTMGHDKMYWYQQDPGMELHLIHYSYGVNSTEKGDLSSESTVSRIRTEHFPLTLESARPSHTSQYLCASSLAGAHTDTQYFGPGTRLTVL.

This clone is medium-sized (0.01 to 0.1%) in the sample. The gene calls are TRBV9 and TRBJ2-7; 7 positions agree with TRBD1. Looked up from germline, CDR1 is SGDLS and CDR2 is YYNGEE. The CDR3 contains 16 residues. V was pared by 4 bases and J by 0 bases, with 10 bases of the junction left unmatched. The chain's CDR3 is CASSLSTGLSSYEQYF. The CDR3 DNA sequence: TGTGCCAGCAGCCTATCGACAGGGTTAAGCTCCTACGAGCAGTACTTC.

This clone was counted many times. This chain connects TRBV5-1 to TRBJ1-3; perhaps TRBD1 as D (6 bases). Germline CDR1 and CDR2: SGHRS and YFSETQ. The CDR3 is made up of 14 amino acids. Trimming removed 2 bases at V and 8 bases at J, with 14 bases between. CDR3 protein: CASSLRTASDTIYF. Here the CDR3 DNA reads TGCGCCAGCAGCTTAAGGACAGCCTCCGACACCATATATTTT.

This rearrangement joins TRBV19 to TRBJ1-2, with TRBD1 as a possible D gene (6 bases). CDR3 length: 15 amino acids. Per the germline V gene, CDR1 is LNHDA and CDR2 is SQIVND (reference sequence). V was clipped by 6 bases and J by 7 bases, with 21 bases between them. CDR3 in DNA: TGTGCCAGTAGCGCCGGGACAATGTCTCCCTCTGGCTACACCTTC. Translation: CASSAGTMSPSGYTF.

V gene TRBV28 combines with J gene TRBJ2-7; 8 positions match TRBD2. Losses at the gene ends were 4 bases for V and 0 bases for J; bases not matched to a gene: 5. The V gene's germline CDR1 is MDHEN and CDR2 SYDVKM. The CDR3 is 15 amino acids. Here the CDR3 reads CASSSSGSGSYEQYF. The CDR3 coding sequence is TGTGCCAGCAGTTCCAGCGGGAGTGGCTCCTACGAGCAGTACTTC.

The chain carries TRBV7-2 and TRBJ2-1; 12 bases match TRBD2. Trimming removed 5 bases from V and 5 bases from J; junction bases left unmatched: 4. Germline values: CDR1 SGHTA, CDR2 FQGNSA. The CDR3 runs to 15 residues. CDR3: CASSIRTSGNNEQFF. The CDR3 nucleotides are TGTGCCAGCAGCATCCGGACTAGCGGGAACAATGAGCAGTTCTTC.